These 3 T cell receptor beta chains were all obtained from the same sample, sequenced in a study of T-cell reconstitution after alpha-beta-depleted transplantation in children. Unique molecular identifiers tagged the TCRbeta library. In TCRdb, the PCR reads were re-called with MiXCR into one record per CDR3 protein. Here the sample spans 440,000 or so distinct CDR3 sequences, 43% being singletons. The specimen was PBMCs, collected before TCRalphabeta/CD19-depleted stem cell transplant. These TCRs come from a girl aged 2-10 years with aplastic anemia, due to receive a stem cell transplant.

Only a few counts were recorded for this clonotype. This rearrangement joins TRBV4-2 to TRBJ2-7; TRBD1 matches 10 bases. The CDR3 runs 15 residues. J lost 2 bases, V lost 0 bases, and 1 base had no gene match. CDR1 and CDR2 from the germline V gene are LGHNA and YNFKEQ. In DNA, the CDR3 is TGTGCCAGCAGCCAAGAGGGACAGGGGACCTACGAGCAGTACTTC. Its protein is CASSQEGQGTYEQYF.

The chain links TRBV10-3 to TRBJ2-7, with TRBD2 matching 7 bases. Germline CDR1 reads ENHRY; CDR2 reads SYGVKD. Trimming cost V 0 bases and J 3 bases; bases outside gene matches: 2. CDR3 length equals 14 residues. CDR3 DNA: TGTGCCATCAGTGAGTCGGGGGGGAACTACGAGCAGTACTTC. Its protein product is CAISESGGNYEQYF.

CDR3: CATGTGQSKEQFF. The CDR3 nucleotides are TGTGCCACCGGAACAGGGCAGTCGAAAGAGCAGTTCTTC. The chain uses TRBV7-9 and TRBJ2-1; D is possibly TRBD1 (6 bases). V was trimmed by 10 bases and J by 10 bases, leaving 20 bases between them. Looked up from germline, CDR1 is SEHNR and CDR2 is FQNEAQ (reference sequence). The CDR3 consists of 13 residues.